Below, 8 T cell receptor beta chains from the same sample are listed, as sequenced in a study of beta chain features in type 1 diabetes. Notes on the study in general: Patients with Type 1 diabetes showed moderately but significantly shorter TCRB CDR3s in all four CD4+ subsets.

The entirety of the isolated RNA underwent reverse transcription, so expressed TCRB transcripts were sequenced. Produced via immunoSEQ multiplex PCR; TCRdb's table is partial and in-frame only. This table has a few hundred thousand clones, approximately 16% appearing once. Their recognized antigens are unknown. Sequenced material: naive CD4+ T cells from blood. The receptors were gathered from a man aged 25 to 45 with type 1 diabetes.

This clone was counted a few times. The chain recombines TRBV6-5 with TRBJ2-1, with D unresolved. Germline V gene data show CDR1 as MNHEY and CDR2 as SVGAGI. CDR3 size: 11 residues. V was trimmed by 2 bases and J by 7 bases, leaving 3 bases between them. The CDR3 DNA sequence: TGTGCCAGCAGTTACAAAAATGAGCAGTTCTTC. Translation: CASSYKNEQFF.

This clone was seen only a few times. The rearrangement joins TRBV29-1 to TRBJ1-2; 9 bases line up with TRBD1. CDR1 SQVTM and CDR2 ANQGSEA come from the germline V gene. The V gene end was trimmed by 5 bases and the J gene end by 4 bases; junction bases not matched to a gene: 8. There are 14 residues in the CDR3. This CDR3 reads CSVSGTGYFYGYTF. CDR3 DNA: TGCAGCGTTTCCGGGACAGGGTACTTCTATGGCTACACCTTC.

This chain joins TRBV25-1 and TRBJ1-5, with D tentatively TRBD1 (5 bases). The V end lost 3 bases, the J end lost 5 bases, and 14 bases lay between the germline ends. This CDR3 has 15 amino acids. CDR1 and CDR2 (germline): MGHDK, SYGVNS. In DNA, the CDR3 is TGTGCCAGCAGTGATGAGGGGCTGTTGGATCAGCCCCAGCATTTT. It translates to CASSDEGLLDQPQHF.

The chain combines TRBV7-2 with TRBJ2-3; D is possibly TRBD2 (5 bases). The V end was cut by 1 base, the J end by 0 bases, with 8 bases between. Germline CDR1 reads SGHTA; CDR2 reads FQGNSA. The CDR3 consists of 15 residues. This chain's CDR3 is CASSLDGVSTDTQYF. Written as DNA, the CDR3 is TGTGCCAGCAGCTTAGACGGGGTTAGCACAGATACGCAGTATTTT.

The rearrangement uses TRBV2 and TRBJ2-7; possibly TRBD2 for D (5 bases). V was trimmed by 5 bases and J by 2 bases, leaving 7 bases between them. Per the germline V gene, CDR1 is SNHLY and CDR2 is FYNNEI. There are 12 residues in the CDR3. CDR3 loop: CASSSTTYEQYF. In DNA form, the CDR3 reads TGTGCCAGCAGTTCGACTACCTACGAGCAGTACTTC.

A few counts support this clone. V is TRBV28 and J is TRBJ2-7; D is possibly TRBD2 (6 bases). The germline gives CDR1 MDHEN, CDR2 SYDVKM. The CDR3 has 14 amino acids. Trimming took 5 bases from V and 2 from J, leaving 13 bases between them. The CDR3: CASSILAPAYEQYF. CDR3 DNA sequence: TGTGCCAGCAGTATCCTAGCGCCCGCCTACGAGCAGTACTTC.

In its sample, this clone was seen a few times. J is TRBJ2-3 and V is TRBV4-1; D remains ambiguous. CDR3 length equals 17 residues. CDR1 MGHRA and CDR2 YSYEKL come from the germline V gene. Trimming shortened V by 1 base and J by 2 bases, and 16 bases separated the two germline ends. The CDR3 here is CASSQVSTWGNTDTQYF. The CDR3 nucleotides are TGCGCCAGCAGCCAAGTTAGTACATGGGGTAACACAGATACGCAGTATTTT.

Only a few counts were recorded for this clone. The chain uses TRBV25-1 and TRBJ2-2, with a possible D match to TRBD2 (5 bases). Per the germline V gene, CDR1 is MGHDK and CDR2 is SYGVNS. The V end was cut by 7 bases, the J end by 5 bases, with 14 bases between. The CDR3 has 14 residues. CDR3 loop: CASTPREGTGELFF. The DNA for the CDR3 is TGTGCCAGCACCCCGAGAGAGGGTACCGGGGAGCTGTTTTTT.